The 26 T cell receptor beta chains in this list originate from one sample, sequenced in a study of a mutant IDH1 vaccine in newly diagnosed glioma. Sequencing was performed with immunoSEQ multiplex PCR; in TCRdb, only in-frame clones are kept and a portion is missing. Of roughly 68,000 clones in the sample, roughly 74% were seen once. These receptors' targets are unknown. Time point defined: week 35, safety follow-up. A single vaccine dose contained 300 ug of mutant IDH1 20-mer peptide, and topical imiquimod was used with it. The source was PBMCs, collected from a glioma patient whose treatment included an IDH1 peptide vaccine. These receptors originate from a man aged 50 or older with glioma.

The chain links TRBV9 to TRBJ2-3; TRBD2 might be the D (6 bases). The CDR3 runs 16 residues. The germline V gene has CDR1 SGDLS and CDR2 YYNGEE. V was pared by 3 bases and J by 3 bases, with 17 bases between. This CDR3 is CASSESIGGRTDTQYF. The CDR3 DNA reads as TGTGCCAGCAGCGAATCTATCGGGGGTCGTACAGATACGCAGTATTTT.

This clone was recorded a few times. The chain couples TRBV7-9 to TRBJ2-7; maybe TRBD2 (6 bases). Trimming removed 5 bases from V and 5 bases from J, with 13 bases in between. Germline V gives CDR1 SEHNR, CDR2 FQNEAQ (reference sequence). CDR3 length: 13 amino acids. The CDR3 sequence is CASSPSGLNEQYF. The CDR3 DNA is TGTGCCAGCAGCCCATCGGGACTCAACGAGCAGTACTTC.

The chain combines TRBV13 with TRBJ1-2; D is uncertain. Germline CDR1 and CDR2: PRHDT and FYEKMQ (reference sequence). Trimming removed 4 bases from V and 5 bases from J, with 14 bases in between. The CDR3 sequence is 14 residues long. The CDR3 DNA reads TGTGCCAGCAGCTCGACCGGCCTCTCATATGGCTACACCTTC. Translating gives CASSSTGLSYGYTF.

The chain uses TRBV5-4 and TRBJ2-7, with TRBD1 matching 8 bases. The CDR3 is 14 amino acids. J was trimmed by 3 bases and V by 0 bases; bases with no gene match: 2. Germline V CDR1 and CDR2: SGHNT, YYREEE (reference sequence). The CDR3 sequence: CASSLGQGNYEQYF. Written as DNA, the CDR3 is TGTGCCAGCAGCTTGGGACAGGGGAACTACGAGCAGTACTTC.

V usage is TRBV27 and J usage is TRBJ1-5, with D possibly matching TRBD1 (5 bases). V shed 6 bases and J shed 3 bases, with 12 bases lying between them. CDR1 and CDR2 (germline): MNHEY, SMNVEV (reference sequence). The CDR3 totals 14 residues. The CDR3 DNA follows: TGTGCCAGCAGCGCCCCAGGGATCAATCAGCCCCAGCATTTT. This sequence encodes CASSAPGINQPQHF.

The V call is TRBV7-9, the J call TRBJ2-7; unclear D gene. Trimming cost V 4 bases and J 2 bases, with 6 bases left between them. This CDR3 spans 12 amino acids. Germline V lookup: CDR1 SEHNR, CDR2 FQNEAQ (reference sequence). For the CDR3, the DNA is TGTGCCAGCAGCTCTACACCCTACGAGCAGTACTTC. It yields the protein CASSSTPYEQYF.

This clone was seen more than once but under ten times. This chain links TRBV2 with TRBJ1-4, with D perhaps TRBD1 (6 bases). The CDR3 loop spans 15 amino acids. The germline CDR1 and CDR2 sequences are SNHLY and FYNNEI. Deletions cut 2 bases from V and 8 bases from J, with 15 bases between. CDR3 nucleotide sequence: TGTGCCAGCAGTGAAATTGGGGGCGCCGGGGAAAAACTGTTTTTT. This translates into CASSEIGGAGEKLFF.

The chain recombines TRBV5-4 with TRBJ2-5; TRBD1 matches 7 bases. Germline loops: CDR1 SGHNT, CDR2 YYREEE (reference sequence). Trimming took 4 bases from V and 3 from J; bases not matched to a gene: 6. This CDR3 is built from 14 residues. This chain's CDR3 is CASSPETGKETQYF. The DNA of the CDR3 is TGTGCCAGCAGCCCAGAGACAGGGAAAGAGACCCAGTACTTC. The entire variable domain, with the rest obtained from reference TRBV5-4 and TRBJ2-5, is as follows: ETGVTQSPTHLIKTRGQQVTLRCSSQSGHNTVSWYQQALGQGPQFIFQYYREEENGRGNFPPRFSGLQFPNYSSELNVNALELDDSALYLCASSPETGKETQYFGPGTRLLVL.

This rearrangement joins TRBV6-4 to TRBJ1-2; no reliable D call. The CDR3 has 14 amino acids. V was cut by 6 bases and J by 3 bases, with 14 bases left in between. CDR1 MRHNA and CDR2 SNTAGT come from the germline V gene. The CDR3 reads CASSPGARDYGYTF. The CDR3 coding sequence is TGTGCCAGCAGCCCGGGAGCTAGGGACTATGGCTACACCTTC.

This clone is medium-sized. V gene TRBV15 combines with J gene TRBJ1-5, with a possible D match to TRBD1 (6 bases). The V and J ends lost 7 bases and 4 bases respectively, with 14 bases between them. The CDR3 runs to 14 residues. The germline gives CDR1 LNHNV, CDR2 YYDKDF (reference sequence). The CDR3, as DNA: TGTGCCACCAAGATGACAGGCTCTAATCAGCCCCAGCATTTT. Translated: CATKMTGSNQPQHF. Complete variable domain (other parts from reference TRBV15 and TRBJ1-5): DAMVIQNPRYQVTQFGKPVTLSCSQTLNHNVMYWYQQKSSQAPKLLFHYYDKDFNNEADTPDNFQSRRPNTSFCFLDIRSPGLGDTAMYLCATKMTGSNQPQHFGDGTRLSIL.

V gene TRBV30 combines with J gene TRBJ1-5; possible D gene TRBD1, 5 bases. This CDR3 contains 13 residues. The V and J ends lost 0 bases and 2 bases respectively, with 5 bases between them. Germline CDR1 and CDR2: GTSNPN and SVGIG (reference sequence). The CDR3 here is CAWSVQGNQPQHF. CDR3 DNA: TGTGCCTGGAGTGTACAGGGCAATCAGCCCCAGCATTTT.

The chain employs TRBV2 and TRBJ1-6; no definite D call. The CDR3 is 12 residues long. Germline lookup yields CDR1 SNHLY and CDR2 FYNNEI. V was cut by 11 bases and J by 10 bases, with 15 bases left in between. The CDR3 DNA is TGTGCCTCCAACACCCCTAAATCACCCCTCCACTTT. This encodes CASNTPKSPLHF.

This chain uses TRBV19 with TRBJ1-2; D is perhaps TRBD1 (5 bases). CDR1 and CDR2 from the germline V gene are LNHDA and SQIVND (reference sequence). This CDR3 spans 15 amino acids. The V gene lost 5 bases and the J gene lost 5 bases, with 18 bases spanning the gap. The CDR3 DNA reads TGTGCCAGTAGTCCTTCCCCCGGGACGGCTTATGGCTACACCTTC. It specifies CASSPSPGTAYGYTF.

J is TRBJ1-4 and V is TRBV25-1; possible D gene TRBD1, 5 bases. Trimming removed 7 bases from V and 7 bases from J, with 16 bases in between. Germline CDR1 reads MGHDK; CDR2 reads SYGVNS. This CDR3 is built from 14 residues. The CDR3 DNA reads as TGTGCCAGCAACCAGGGTTCAGGAGGTGAAAAACTGTTTTTT. Protein sequence: CASNQGSGGEKLFF.

The chain recombines TRBV19 with TRBJ1-2; 10 nucleotides align to TRBD1. CDR1 is LNHDA, CDR2 SQIVND, per germline (reference sequence). The junction had 6 bases not matched to a gene; V was cut back by 2 bases and J by 6 bases. The CDR3 covers 15 residues. CDR3 loop: CASSIMGQGIDGYTF. For the CDR3, the DNA is TGTGCCAGTAGTATAATGGGACAGGGGATTGATGGCTACACCTTC. The variable domain in full, completed from reference TRBV19 and TRBJ1-2, reads DGGITQSPKYLFRKEGQNVTLSCEQNLNHDAMYWYRQDPGQGLRLIYYSQIVNDFQKGDIAEGYSVSREKKESFPLTVTSAQKNPTAFYLCASSIMGQGIDGYTFGSGTRLTVV.

V gene TRBV6-5 combines with J gene TRBJ1-1; 7 bases align to TRBD1. Looked up from germline, CDR1 is MNHEY and CDR2 is SVGAGI. The CDR3 loop spans 12 amino acids. Trimming at V came to 5 bases and at J to 5 bases, leaving 2 bases not matched to a gene. The CDR3 sequence: CASSLRGTEAFF. CDR3 in DNA: TGTGCCAGCAGTCTCAGGGGGACTGAAGCTTTCTTT.

V is TRBV2 and J is TRBJ1-2; D may be TRBD1 (5 bases). This CDR3 spans 14 amino acids. Trimming left V 8 bases short and J 3 bases short, with 16 bases between. Germline values: CDR1 SNHLY, CDR2 FYNNEI. The chain's CDR3 is CASATGLSDYGYTF. The CDR3 DNA reads TGTGCCAGCGCTACAGGACTGTCGGACTATGGCTACACCTTC. The full variable domain, with the rest looked up from reference TRBV2 and TRBJ1-2, is EPEVTQTPSHQVTQMGQEVILRCVPISNHLYFYWYRQILGQKVEFLVSFYNNEISEKSEIFDDQFSVERPDGSNFTLKIRSTKLEDSAMYFCASATGLSDYGYTFGSGTRLTVV.

The V gene is TRBV6-1, the J gene TRBJ1-1; tentatively, D is TRBD1 (6 bases). The ends were cut back, 3 bases at V and 0 bases at J, with 8 bases in the middle. Germline V gene sequence: CDR1 MNHNS, CDR2 SASEGT. The CDR3 extends over 14 amino acids. The CDR3 is CASSEDRLNTEAFF. In DNA, the CDR3 is TGTGCCAGCAGTGAGGACAGACTGAACACTGAAGCTTTCTTT.

This rearrangement joins TRBV21-1 to TRBJ1-2; TRBD1 is the table's D call, not checked against the DNA. TRBV21-1 is a documented pseudogene. CDR3 length equals 15 residues. CDR3 in DNA: TGTGCCAGCAGCACTGGGACAGGGGGCTCCTATGGCTACACCTTC. This sequence encodes CASSTGTGGSYGYTF.

The J gene is TRBJ2-7, the V gene TRBV6-5; perhaps TRBD1 as D (6 bases). This CDR3 contains 14 residues. The V end was cut by 6 bases, the J end by 0 bases, with 12 bases between. Germline CDR1 reads MNHEY; CDR2 reads SVGAGI. CDR3 region: CASSYRDTSYEQYF. In nucleotides, the CDR3 is TGTGCCAGCAGCTACCGGGACACCTCCTACGAGCAGTACTTC.

The sample holds one count of this clone. The gene calls are TRBV13 and TRBJ1-2; TRBD1 aligns across 8 bases. The ends lost 5 bases at V and 4 bases at J; junction bases unmatched: 15. This CDR3 has 17 residues. Germline loops: CDR1 PRHDT, CDR2 FYEKMQ (reference sequence). The CDR3 reads CASSVRGRKLDSYGYTF. CDR3 bases: TGTGCCAGCAGCGTCAGGGGGCGCAAGCTCGATAGCTATGGCTACACCTTC.

This chain links TRBV4-1 with TRBJ2-7; D not certain. Trimming stripped 1 base from V and 4 bases from J, with 11 bases between. The CDR3 spans 14 residues. Germline loops: CDR1 MGHRA, CDR2 YSYEKL. The CDR3 sequence is CASSQASDGYEQYF. CDR3 sequence (DNA): TGCGCCAGCAGCCAAGCCTCGGACGGATACGAGCAGTACTTC.

The rearrangement joins TRBV9 to TRBJ2-3; D remains ambiguous. Trimming cost V 3 bases and J 4 bases, with 6 bases left between them. The CDR3 sequence is 12 residues long. Germline V gives CDR1 SGDLS, CDR2 YYNGEE. The CDR3 DNA reads TGTGCCAGCAGCGAAGGCCCAGATACGCAGTATTTT. Translated, it gives CASSEGPDTQYF. Filled out from reference TRBV9 and TRBJ2-3, the complete variable domain reads DSGVTQTPKHLITATGQRVTLRCSPRSGDLSVYWYQQSLDQGLQFLIQYYNGEERAKGNILERFSAQQFPDLHSELNLSSLELGDSALYFCASSEGPDTQYFGPGTRLTVL.

The rearrangement uses TRBV10-3 and TRBJ2-1; no firm D call. The CDR3 runs 14 residues. V dropped 7 bases and J dropped 0 bases, with 10 bases sitting between them. The germline V gene encodes CDR1 ENHRY and CDR2 SYGVKD. CDR3 region: CAINDGSSYNEQFF. CDR3 nucleotides: TGTGCCATCAATGACGGAAGCTCCTACAATGAGCAGTTCTTC.

The chain uses TRBV30 and TRBJ2-7; no definite D call. Trimming shortened V by 2 bases and J by 2 bases, and 7 bases separated the two germline ends. This CDR3 is built from 12 residues. The germline CDR1 and CDR2 sequences are GTSNPN and SVGIG (reference sequence). CDR3 residues: CAWSWGAYEQYF. CDR3 nucleotide sequence: TGTGCCTGGAGTTGGGGTGCCTACGAGCAGTACTTC.

DNA of the CDR3: TGTGCCTGGAGTGTTGGGGCTGGAGAGACCCAGTACTTC. Translating gives CAWSVGAGETQYF. This chain links TRBV30 with TRBJ2-5; possible D gene TRBD1, 5 bases. CDR1 GTSNPN and CDR2 SVGIG come from the germline V gene (reference sequence). The CDR3 totals 13 residues. V was trimmed by 0 bases and J by 4 bases, leaving 9 bases between them.